The sequence of this T cell receptor (beta chain) was determined in a study of CD8 T cells in ankylosing spondylitis. Remarks on this clonotype: Its antigen is unidentified.

TCRdb reprocessed the 5' RACE reads via MiXCR and lists one record per CDR3 protein. The table has 250,000 or so distinct CDR3 sequences, roughly a quarter seen once. Findings and caveats of the study: Disease-linked clones had a CD8+ phenotype and relatively low frequency in peripheral blood. Typical of ankylosing spondylitis blood, it appeared, was a TCR beta motif of under 10 highly homologous variants. Reports of some motif variants in reactive arthritis synovial fluid and blood predate this one.

Trimming at V came to 2 bases and at J to 11 bases, leaving 8 bases not matched to a gene. CDR1 and CDR2 from the germline V gene are MNHNS and SASEGT. This CDR3 spans 13 amino acids. Specimen: blood, either unsorted or a sorted T cell fraction (not recorded which). This TCR derives from a male donor with ankylosing spondylitis or in good health (not recorded which). The chain uses TRBV6-1 and TRBJ1-1, with 7 bases that match TRBD1. The CDR3 sequence: CASSESPDRAAFF. The CDR3 DNA is TGTGCCAGCAGTGAATCGCCCGACAGGGCCGCTTTCTTT.